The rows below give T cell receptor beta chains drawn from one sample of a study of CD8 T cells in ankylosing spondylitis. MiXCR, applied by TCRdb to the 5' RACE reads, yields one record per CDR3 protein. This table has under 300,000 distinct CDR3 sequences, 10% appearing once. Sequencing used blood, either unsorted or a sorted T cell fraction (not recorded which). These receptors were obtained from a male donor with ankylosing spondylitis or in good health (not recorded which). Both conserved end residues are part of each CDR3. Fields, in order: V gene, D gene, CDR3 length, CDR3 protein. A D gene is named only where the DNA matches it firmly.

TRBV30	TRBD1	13	CAWSMTGDTEAFF
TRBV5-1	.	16	CASSLLLLENTGELFF
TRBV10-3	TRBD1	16	CAISESNRGRNYGYTF
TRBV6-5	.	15	CASSYASQGSTEAFF
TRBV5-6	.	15	CASSRGGFGNQPQHF
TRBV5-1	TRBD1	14	CASSLGDRAAEAFF
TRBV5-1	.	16	CASSLFGSPINNEQFF
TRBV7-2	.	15	CASSLSESQVEKLFF
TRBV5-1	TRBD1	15	CASRSGQGNPETQYF
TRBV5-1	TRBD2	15	CASSPTSGRTNEQYF
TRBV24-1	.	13	CATNRAANTPQHF
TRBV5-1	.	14	CASSLFDATYEQYF
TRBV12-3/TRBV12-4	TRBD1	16	CASSFQTGLMPGELFF
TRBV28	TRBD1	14	CASSLRGGGETQYF
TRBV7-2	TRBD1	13	CASSIGQGNEQYF
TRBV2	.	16	CASSAGDEASTYEQYF
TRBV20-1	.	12	CSANTAEYGYTF
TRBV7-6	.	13	CASSFAGPNEQYF
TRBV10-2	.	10	CATRGNEQFF
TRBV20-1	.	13	CSAIATGDYEQYF
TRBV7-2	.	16	CASSTRRGDGRRGYTF
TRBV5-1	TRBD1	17	CASSLPGQGANTGELFF
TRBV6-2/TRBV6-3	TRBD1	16	CASSSGQGKSYNEQFF
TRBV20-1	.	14	CSAYTGIANYGYTF
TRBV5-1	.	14	CASSLDRPNYGYTF
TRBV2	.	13	CASSGVMNTEAFF
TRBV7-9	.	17	CASSLAYVDSTGETQYF
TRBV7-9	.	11	CASSARNTIYF
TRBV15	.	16	CATSRDRGGKAGELFF
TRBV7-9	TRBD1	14	CASSPRDSNEKLFF
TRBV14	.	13	CASSGYMNTEAFF
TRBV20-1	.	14	CSASKEGRDYGYTF
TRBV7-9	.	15	CASSLVISGANVLTF
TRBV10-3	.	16	CAISEGGPATNEKLFF
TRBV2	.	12	CASSSDTDTQYF
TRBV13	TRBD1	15	CASSVQLTGFTEAFF
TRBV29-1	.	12	CSGMDFIYGYTF
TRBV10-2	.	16	CASSEREKWGSYEQYF
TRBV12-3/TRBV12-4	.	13	CASSFSKDQPQHF
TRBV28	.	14	CASREETTNEKLFF
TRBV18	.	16	CASSPPAASGGNTIYF
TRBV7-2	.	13	CASKEGGNTEAFF
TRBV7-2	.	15	CASSLDPAGTDTQYF